The 30 T cell receptor beta chains in this list originate from one sample, sequenced in a study of cytomegalovirus exposure and HLA in healthy donors. The PCR contained 60 Vbeta and 13 Jbeta primers. Repertoires were generated with immunoSEQ multiplex PCR, while TCRdb's copy carries only in-frame clones and drops some. The table includes about 89,000 clones, approximately 77% detected once. Sample: PBMCs. The receptors were gathered from a young man in good health and CMV-seronegative.

In its sample, this clone was seen once. The genes are TRBV5-1 and TRBJ2-2; D gene uncertain. Between the trimmed V and J ends, which lost 3 bases and 4 bases, there was a span of 10 bases. Germline V gene data show CDR1 as SGHRS and CDR2 as YFSETQ. The CDR3 is 14 amino acids. The CDR3 spells CASSSPRSTGELFF. DNA of the CDR3: TGCGCCAGCAGCTCACCGAGAAGCACCGGGGAGCTGTTTTTT.

The chain employs TRBV19 and TRBJ1-3; D uncertain. The CDR3 sequence is 16 residues long. V was pared by 6 bases and J by 0 bases, with 15 bases between. The germline V gene has CDR1 LNHDA and CDR2 SQIVND (reference sequence). This chain's CDR3 is CASRERVGISGNTIYF. Written as DNA, the CDR3 is TGTGCCAGTAGGGAGAGGGTCGGGATCTCTGGAAACACCATATATTTT.

This sequence joins TRBV28 and TRBJ1-4, with TRBD1 identical over 8 bases. The CDR3 covers 14 residues. Germline CDR1 reads MDHEN; CDR2 reads SYDVKM. Trimming removed 3 bases from V and 8 bases from J; junction bases left unmatched: 5. The CDR3 nucleotides are TGTGCCAGCAGTTTTCGGACAGGGAAGGAAAAACTGTTTTTT. It specifies CASSFRTGKEKLFF.

This clone turned up a few times. The gene calls are TRBV2 and TRBJ2-3, with a weak D call TRBD1 (6 bases). The ends were cut back, 7 bases at V and 0 bases at J, with 20 bases in the middle. The germline gives CDR1 SNHLY, CDR2 FYNNEI. The CDR3 contains 17 residues. CDR3 sequence: CASNEGVESLSTDTQYF. The CDR3 DNA is TGTGCCAGCAACGAGGGGGTCGAGTCCCTTAGCACAGATACGCAGTATTTT.

This clone was picked up one time. The rearrangement joins TRBV4-1 to TRBJ2-1; D perhaps matches TRBD1 (5 bases). From germline, CDR1 is MGHRA and CDR2 YSYEKL. The CDR3 sequence is 18 residues long. Between the trimmed V and J ends, which lost 1 base and 3 bases, there was a span of 19 bases. CDR3 sequence reads: CASSQGIRRGVNYNEQFF. CDR3 coding DNA: TGCGCCAGCAGCCAAGGAATAAGAAGGGGCGTAAACTACAATGAGCAGTTCTTC.

There are a few counts of this clone. This chain joins TRBV4-1 and TRBJ2-2; D might be TRBD1 (5 bases). Germline V lookup: CDR1 MGHRA, CDR2 YSYEKL. Trimming took off 0 bases at V and 4 bases at J, with 9 bases between the two ends. The CDR3 extends over 15 amino acids. CDR3 amino acids: CASSQDQGPTGELFF. CDR3 nucleotides: TGCGCCAGCAGCCAAGATCAGGGTCCCACCGGGGAGCTGTTTTTT.

The J gene is TRBJ2-7, the V gene TRBV20-1, with 7 bases identical to TRBD1. V was clipped by 3 bases and J by 5 bases; unmatched bases: 1. This CDR3 region has 11 residues. Per germline, CDR1 DFQATT and CDR2 SNEGSKA (reference sequence). Here the CDR3 reads CSASRGNEQYF. For the CDR3, the DNA is TGCAGTGCTAGCAGGGGGAACGAGCAGTACTTC.

This sequence joins TRBV2 and TRBJ2-7; TRBD1 agrees at 9 bases. The germline CDR1 and CDR2 sequences are SNHLY and FYNNEI. J was trimmed by 7 bases and V by 8 bases; bases with no gene match: 3. The CDR3 sequence is 11 residues long. CDR3 amino acids: CASLGTGEQYF. The CDR3 bases are TGTGCCAGCCTCGGGACAGGGGAGCAGTACTTC.

The CDR3 sequence is CASSQRTVLTFQETQYF. DNA for the CDR3: TGTGCCAGCAGCCAAAGGACAGTTTTAACCTTCCAAGAGACCCAGTACTTC. This sequence joins TRBV14 and TRBJ2-5, with D perhaps TRBD1 (6 bases). The CDR3 runs 17 residues. V was clipped by 2 bases and J by 1 base, with 17 bases between them. Germline CDR1 reads SGHDN; CDR2 reads FVKESK.

V usage is TRBV10-3 and J usage is TRBJ1-2; possibly TRBD1 for D (6 bases). V was shortened by 6 bases and J by 2 bases, with 22 bases between the two germline ends. CDR1 and CDR2 from the germline V gene are ENHRY and SYGVKD. The CDR3 totals 17 residues. CDR3 loop: CAISENPDSRYNYGYTF. CDR3 nucleotide sequence: TGTGCCATCAGCGAGAATCCGGACAGCCGTTACAACTATGGCTACACCTTC.

This clone came up once. The rearrangement links TRBV5-1 to TRBJ2-7; 7 bases are shared with TRBD1. Trimming took 2 bases from V and 4 from J; bases not matched to a gene: 6. The germline V gene has CDR1 SGHRS and CDR2 YFSETQ. This CDR3 has 14 residues. The DNA for the CDR3 is TGCGCCAGCAGCTTCAGACAGGGTGGTTACGAGCAGTACTTC. Translating gives CASSFRQGGYEQYF. The variable domain in full, with the rest retrieved from reference TRBV5-1 and TRBJ2-7, is KAGVTQTPRYLIKTRGQQVTLSCSPISGHRSVSWYQQTPGQGLQFLFEYFSETQRNKGNFPGRFSGRQFSNSRSEMNVSTLELGDSALYLCASSFRQGGYEQYFGPGTRLTVT.

The rearrangement uses TRBV28 and TRBJ2-3, with 12 positions matching TRBD1. The V segment lost 6 bases and the J segment 5 bases; nucleotides outside the gene matches: 9. Germline-derived CDR1 and CDR2 are MDHEN and SYDVKM. CDR3 length: 16 amino acids. CDR3 region: CASSSPGQGAGDTQYF. CDR3 coding DNA: TGTGCCAGCAGCAGTCCGGGACAGGGGGCGGGAGATACGCAGTATTTT.

The chain combines TRBV27 with TRBJ2-1; D not resolved. The V end lost 2 bases, the J end lost 3 bases, and 14 bases lay between the germline ends. This CDR3 has 16 residues. Germline loops: CDR1 MNHEY, CDR2 SMNVEV (reference sequence). This CDR3 is CASSLRAYPNYNEQFF. CDR3 sequence (DNA): TGTGCCAGCAGTTTACGCGCGTACCCCAACTACAATGAGCAGTTCTTC.

The chain combines TRBV2 with TRBJ1-4; TRBD1 aligns across 9 bases. The CDR3 has 16 amino acids. CDR1 SNHLY and CDR2 FYNNEI come from the germline V gene. J gave up 10 bases and V 6 bases, and 15 bases lay outside the gene matches. CDR3 in DNA: TGTGCCAGCAGGGCCGGGACAGGGTCGAAATTAGGAAAACTGTTTTTT. Translating gives CASRAGTGSKLGKLFF. The full variable domain, completed using reference TRBV2 and TRBJ1-4, is EPEVTQTPSHQVTQMGQEVILRCVPISNHLYFYWYRQILGQKVEFLVSFYNNEISEKSEIFDDQFSVERPDGSNFTLKIRSTKLEDSAMYFCASRAGTGSKLGKLFFGSGTQLSVL.

This clone was detected a few times. This chain joins TRBV18 and TRBJ1-1, with no clear D. The CDR3 is made up of 13 amino acids. V was clipped by 2 bases and J by 8 bases, with 12 bases between them. Germline values: CDR1 KGHSH, CDR2 LQKENI. The CDR3 loop reads CASSPIVPGEAFF. The CDR3 DNA reads TGTGCCAGCTCACCAATCGTCCCGGGGGAAGCTTTCTTT.

A note on this clone: Since a far larger clone is one base different, this is likely a read error. The genes are TRBV6-1 and TRBJ1-1; a possible D gene is TRBD1 (6 bases). This CDR3 is 14 amino acids long. Germline V gene lookup returns CDR1 MNHNS and CDR2 SASEGT. Trimming took off 6 bases at V and 1 base at J, with 12 bases between the two ends. CDR3: CASSLGTKNTEAFF. DNA for the CDR3: TGTGCCAGCAGCCTCGGGACAAAGAACACTGAAGCTTTCTTT.

The V gene is TRBV6-4, the J gene TRBJ2-3, with D maybe TRBD1 (5 bases). CDR3 length equals 16 residues. Per germline, CDR1 MRHNA and CDR2 SNTAGT. Trimming stripped 0 bases from V and 2 bases from J, with 12 bases between. CDR3 residues: CASSDSSGAHTDTQYF. In nucleotides, the CDR3 is TGTGCCAGCAGTGACTCGAGTGGGGCCCACACAGATACGCAGTATTTT.

This chain joins TRBV7-9 and TRBJ1-2; 7 bases are shared with TRBD1. The CDR3 length is 15 residues. Germline CDR1 SEHNR, CDR2 FQNEAQ (reference sequence). Germline trimming cut 1 base from V and 4 bases from J; bases unmatched to any gene: 6. Written as DNA, the CDR3 is TGTGCCAGCAGCTTAGAAGGGGGCGCAATCTATGGCTACACCTTC. Protein: CASSLEGGAIYGYTF.

With respect to this clone: At one boundary the junction diverges from the germline segment, which might be a read error. V usage is TRBV7-9 and J usage is TRBJ2-2; D gene unclear. There are 13 residues in the CDR3. The germline V gene encodes CDR1 SEHNR and CDR2 FQNEAQ (reference sequence). The CDR3 DNA reads TGTTCCAGCAGCCATAGGAACACCGGGGAGCTGTTTTTT. This encodes CSSSHRNTGELFF.

The rearrangement links TRBV27 to TRBJ1-2, with 7 bases lining up with TRBD1. The V gene's germline CDR1 is MNHEY and CDR2 SMNVEV (reference sequence). This CDR3 spans 16 amino acids. V shed 2 bases and J 4 bases; nucleotides not matched to a gene: 10. The CDR3 is CASSLRQGPGGYGYTF. For the CDR3, the DNA is TGTGCCAGCAGTTTAAGACAGGGCCCGGGTGGCTATGGCTACACCTTC.

The V gene is TRBV18, the J gene TRBJ1-1; D remains ambiguous. Looked up from germline, CDR1 is KGHSH and CDR2 is LQKENI. CDR3 size: 14 residues. Trimming took off 6 bases at V and 1 base at J, with 12 bases between the two ends. CDR3 amino acids: CASSPRAENTEAFF. CDR3 sequence (DNA): TGTGCCAGCTCTCCCCGAGCCGAGAACACTGAAGCTTTCTTT.

CDR3 nucleotide sequence: TGCGCCAGCAGTCAATCGAGACAGGGGGCTGCTGAAGCTTTCTTT. Protein product: CASSQSRQGAAEAFF. V and J are TRBV23-1 and TRBJ1-1; 10 bases fit TRBD1. TRBV23-1 is an ORF, and what it does is uncertain. This CDR3 contains 15 residues. The junction had 4 bases not matched to a gene; V was cut back by 0 bases and J by 6 bases.

As to this clone: This sample also contains other DNA sequences that code for the same CDR3. The rearrangement uses TRBV6-5 and TRBJ1-2; D is perhaps TRBD1 (5 bases). Trimming stripped 3 bases from V and 0 bases from J, with 8 bases between. Germline loops: CDR1 MNHEY, CDR2 SVGAGI. This CDR3 spans 14 amino acids. CDR3 amino acids: CASSYDSSNYGYTF. Here the CDR3 DNA reads TGTGCCAGCAGTTATGACAGCTCTAACTATGGCTACACCTTC.

This chain links TRBV7-6 with TRBJ2-5, with TRBD2 matching over 7 bases. J gave up 3 bases and V 0 bases, and 7 bases lay outside the gene matches. The CDR3 consists of 16 residues. The germline V gene encodes CDR1 SGHVS and CDR2 FNYEAQ. CDR3 protein: CASSLAPPSGKETQYF. For the CDR3, the DNA is TGTGCCAGCAGCTTAGCGCCCCCTAGCGGCAAAGAGACCCAGTACTTC.

The rearrangement joins TRBV7-2 to TRBJ2-7; unclear D gene. V lost 1 base and J 3 bases, leaving 13 bases between the germline ends. The germline gives CDR1 SGHTA, CDR2 FQGNSA. The CDR3 is made up of 15 amino acids. The CDR3 DNA sequence: TGTGCCAGCAGCTTAGTCGTAGCTGGCCTCTACGAGCAGTACTTC. It yields the protein CASSLVVAGLYEQYF.

The sample holds a few counts of this clone. This chain uses TRBV18 with TRBJ2-7; TRBD1 agrees at 8 bases. This CDR3 has 14 amino acids. After removal of 5 bases from V and 2 bases from J, the junction contained 5 bases not matched to a gene. Germline values: CDR1 KGHSH, CDR2 LQKENI. Here the CDR3 reads CASSFGTGPYEQYF. The DNA for the CDR3 is TGTGCCAGCTCATTTGGGACAGGTCCCTACGAGCAGTACTTC.

This chain connects TRBV5-6 to TRBJ1-2; D unclear. The V end was cut by 3 bases, the J end by 6 bases, with 12 bases between. This CDR3 has 13 amino acids. Germline V lookup: CDR1 SGHDT, CDR2 YYEEEE. The CDR3 spells CASSSDVEDGYTF. CDR3 bases: TGTGCCAGCAGCTCTGACGTTGAGGATGGCTACACCTTC.

The chain combines TRBV19 with TRBJ1-1, with 8 bases matching TRBD1. The CDR3 sequence is 17 residues long. CDR1 and CDR2 from the germline V gene are LNHDA and SQIVND (reference sequence). J was trimmed by 0 bases and V by 2 bases; bases with no gene match: 8. This CDR3 reads CASSIWTGTYMNTEAFF. CDR3 bases: TGTGCCAGTAGTATATGGACAGGGACCTACATGAACACTGAAGCTTTCTTT.

The rearrangement links TRBV27 to TRBJ2-7, with 10 bases lining up with TRBD2. V lost 4 bases to trimming and J lost 2 bases; unmatched junction nucleotides: 8. Germline assignment: CDR1 MNHEY and CDR2 SMNVEV (reference sequence). This CDR3 has 16 amino acids. The CDR3 here is CASSSWGLANTYEQYF. CDR3 bases: TGTGCCAGCAGTTCCTGGGGACTAGCGAATACCTACGAGCAGTACTTC.

V usage is TRBV29-1 and J usage is TRBJ1-2, with 9 bases lining up with TRBD1. Germline V gene sequence: CDR1 SQVTM, CDR2 ANQGSEA. The CDR3 is made up of 14 amino acids. V trimming: 6 bases; J trimming: 6 bases; junction bases outside the gene matches: 11. The CDR3 loop reads CSVQQGAGANGYTF. In DNA form, the CDR3 reads TGCAGCGTCCAACAGGGGGCTGGGGCGAATGGCTACACCTTC.